What follows describes a single TCR beta chain. The antigen remains unidentified. When replicate PCRs were run on sorted subsets, they used around 0.2 ug DNA, tens of thousands of T cell genomes. The repertoire was sequenced with immunoSEQ multiplex PCR; TCRdb's copy has only in-frame clones and lacks some. The sample records 400,000 or so clones, 90% to 97% being singletons. Germline trimming cut 4 bases from V and 6 bases from J; bases unmatched to any gene: 8. Germline V gene lookup returns CDR1 LGHNA and CDR2 YNFKEQ. CDR3 length: 15 residues. Combination of CD45RO+ cells with CCR7-negative CD45RA+ TemRA cells was used for CD8 memory. This sample is part of a study of shared clonotypes between healthy human individuals. Whole-study results and caveats: The sharing of 4% to 5.5% of naive CD4 clonotypes was seen across a few donors.

This clonotype was sampled from a man aged 25 to 40 in good health. The chain has TRBV4-2 and TRBJ2-2, with 7 bases that match TRBD1. Sequencing input: memory CD8+ T cells sorted from blood. Regarding subset: CD45RO+ cells pooled with CCR7-negative TemRA cells. The CDR3 sequence: CASSRSGTEAGELFF. DNA of the CDR3: TGTGCCAGCAGCCGATCCGGGACAGAGGCCGGGGAGCTGTTTTTT.